Listed here are 9 T cell receptor beta chains from one sample, sequenced in a study of cytomegalovirus exposure and HLA in healthy donors. Researchers ran the PCR with 60 Vbeta and 13 Jbeta primers. The repertoire was sequenced with immunoSEQ multiplex PCR; TCRdb's copy has only in-frame clones and lacks some. Counted here are some 190,000 clones, 78% occurring once; the ten biggest clones make up around 14%. The sequenced sample was PBMCs. These receptors were collected from a woman in her twenties or thirties in good health and CMV-seropositive.

This chain uses TRBV7-2 with TRBJ2-6, with D unclear. Per germline, CDR1 SGHTA and CDR2 FQGNSA. The CDR3 extends over 18 amino acids. V was pared by 3 bases and J by 2 bases, with 17 bases between. The chain's CDR3 is CASSFGLTSLPGANVLTF. CDR3 sequence (DNA): TGTGCCAGCAGCTTCGGTCTCACCTCATTGCCTGGGGCCAACGTCCTGACTTTC.

V usage is TRBV18 and J usage is TRBJ1-6, with D hard to call. Germline-derived CDR1 and CDR2 are KGHSH and LQKENI. V was pared by 6 bases and J by 7 bases, with 19 bases between. The CDR3 is made up of 16 amino acids. In DNA, the CDR3 is TGTGCCAGCTCTCCCCCTTCACCCGGGGTCAATTCACCCCTCCACTTT. It encodes CASSPPSPGVNSPLHF.

The chain uses TRBV5-1 and TRBJ2-3, with 10 bases aligning to TRBD1. Germline values: CDR1 SGHRS, CDR2 YFSETQ. CDR3 length equals 16 residues. Unmatched junction bases numbered 7, after V lost 4 bases and J lost 2 bases. CDR3 sequence reads: CASSPTGTGATDTQYF. The CDR3 DNA is TGCGCCAGCAGCCCCACGGGGACAGGGGCCACAGATACGCAGTATTTT.

This rearrangement joins TRBV5-4 to TRBJ2-7, with a possible D match to TRBD2 (6 bases). Germline values: CDR1 SGHNT, CDR2 YYREEE (reference sequence). V was pared by 3 bases and J by 1 base, with 14 bases between. This CDR3 comprises 15 residues. DNA for the CDR3: TGTGCCAGCAGCTGGAACGGCGGGGCTTCCTACGAGCAGTACTTC. The encoded protein is CASSWNGGASYEQYF.

In this sample, this clone turned up once. The chain carries TRBV5-6 and TRBJ1-2, with TRBD1 identical over 7 bases. The CDR3 consists of 16 residues. Germline trimming cut 0 bases from V and 14 bases from J; bases unmatched to any gene: 19. The V gene's germline CDR1 is SGHDT and CDR2 YYEEEE. For the CDR3, the DNA is TGTGCCAGCAGCTTGGCCTCCGGGACAGCCGTCTATACGGGGACCTTC. Translated: CASSLASGTAVYTGTF. Based on the CDR3 plus reference TRBV5-6 and TRBJ1-2, the full variable domain is DAGVTQSPTHLIKTRGQQVTLRCSPKSGHDTVSWYQQALGQGPQFIFQYYEEEERQRGNFPDRFSGHQFPNYSSELNVNALLLGDSALYLCASSLASGTAVYTGTFGSGTRLTVV.

V and J are TRBV19 and TRBJ1-2; 8 positions agree with TRBD1. Germline CDR1 reads LNHDA; CDR2 reads SQIVND (reference sequence). J was trimmed by 4 bases and V by 9 bases; bases with no gene match: 13. The length of the CDR3 is 15 residues. CDR3 loop: CASGQGLNKFYGYTF. As DNA, the CDR3 is TGTGCCAGCGGACAGGGCCTCAACAAATTCTATGGCTACACCTTC.

This clone was counted once. This chain links TRBV21-1 with TRBJ2-7; the table's TRBD2 call for D was not verified on the DNA. TRBV21-1 is described as a pseudogene. CDR3 length equals 17 residues. CDR3 sequence reads: CASSSRRGGRLSYEQYF. The CDR3 bases are TGTGCCAGCAGCTCGAGGAGGGGGGGCAGGCTCTCCTACGAGCAGTACTTC.

V is TRBV15 and J is TRBJ2-2, with 8 bases matching TRBD1. Germline V gene data show CDR1 as LNHNV and CDR2 as YYDKDF (reference sequence). The CDR3 is 15 residues long. The V gene end was trimmed by 4 bases and the J gene end by 7 bases; junction bases not matched to a gene: 8. CDR3 protein: CATSTSRTGFGELFF. The CDR3 nucleotides are TGTGCCACCAGCACGTCCCGGACAGGGTTCGGGGAGCTGTTTTTT.

J is TRBJ1-6 and V is TRBV6-1, with D unresolved. The V gene lost 4 bases and the J gene lost 0 bases, with 10 bases spanning the gap. CDR3 length: 16 residues. Germline V lookup: CDR1 MNHNS, CDR2 SASEGT. The CDR3 sequence is CASSAAGSSYNSPLHF. The CDR3 nucleotides read TGTGCCAGCAGTGCCGCAGGAAGCTCCTATAATTCACCCCTCCACTTT.